This TCR beta chain was recovered during a study of identical twins. Using its own MiXCR run on the 5' RACE reads, TCRdb lists one record per CDR3 protein. There are 250,000 or so distinct CDR3 sequences in the sample; approximately 7% occur only once, and 3% to 4% lies in the top ten. This clonotype was recorded many times. Its antigen is unknown. Overall study findings and caveats: Low generation probability was overrepresented in out-of-frame alpha sequences shared by twins. The study found weaker excess twin sharing in beta out-of-frame sequences.

This CDR3 contains 13 residues. Germline CDR1 reads SNHLY; CDR2 reads FYNNEI. V was pared by 6 bases and J by 7 bases, with 6 bases of the junction left unmatched. The data were also submitted as part of a second study, on yellow fever vaccine responses in identical twins.

The receptor's source is a woman between 18 and 30 years old in good health. Sample: memory (CD45RO+) T cells sorted from blood. The J gene is TRBJ1-5, the V gene TRBV2; TRBD1 matches 7 bases. CDR3 sequence (DNA): TGTGCCAGCAGCCTGACAGGGTACCAGCCCCAGCATTTT. Its protein is CASSLTGYQPQHF.